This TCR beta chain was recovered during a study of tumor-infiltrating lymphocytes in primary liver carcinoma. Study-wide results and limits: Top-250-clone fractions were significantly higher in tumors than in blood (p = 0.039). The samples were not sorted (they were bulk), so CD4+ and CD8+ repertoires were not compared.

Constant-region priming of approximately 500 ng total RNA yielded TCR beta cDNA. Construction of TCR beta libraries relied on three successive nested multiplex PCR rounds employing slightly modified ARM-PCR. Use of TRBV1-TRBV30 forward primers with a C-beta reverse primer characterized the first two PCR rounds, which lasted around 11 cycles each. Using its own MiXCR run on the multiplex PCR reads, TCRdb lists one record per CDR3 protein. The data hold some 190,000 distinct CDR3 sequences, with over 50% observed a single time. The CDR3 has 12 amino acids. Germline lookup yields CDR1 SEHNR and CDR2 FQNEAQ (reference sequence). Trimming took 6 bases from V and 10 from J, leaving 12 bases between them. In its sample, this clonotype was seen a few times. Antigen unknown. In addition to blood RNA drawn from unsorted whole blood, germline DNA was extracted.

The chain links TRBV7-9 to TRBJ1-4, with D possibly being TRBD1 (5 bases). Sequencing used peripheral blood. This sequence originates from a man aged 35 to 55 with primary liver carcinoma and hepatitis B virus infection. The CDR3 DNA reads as TGTGCCAGCAGGGGAAGGGGTGGAAAACTGTTTTTT. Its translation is CASRGRGGKLFF.